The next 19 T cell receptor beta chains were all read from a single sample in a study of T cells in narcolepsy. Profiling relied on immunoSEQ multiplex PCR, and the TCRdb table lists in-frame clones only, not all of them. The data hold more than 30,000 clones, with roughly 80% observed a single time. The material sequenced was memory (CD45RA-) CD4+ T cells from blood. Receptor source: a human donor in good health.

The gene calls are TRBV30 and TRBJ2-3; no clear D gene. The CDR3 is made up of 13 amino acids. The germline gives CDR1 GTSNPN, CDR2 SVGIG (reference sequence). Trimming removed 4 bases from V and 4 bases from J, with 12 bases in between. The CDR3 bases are TGTGCCTGGACCCCCCGGCGCGCAGATACGCAGTATTTT. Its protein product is CAWTPRRADTQYF.

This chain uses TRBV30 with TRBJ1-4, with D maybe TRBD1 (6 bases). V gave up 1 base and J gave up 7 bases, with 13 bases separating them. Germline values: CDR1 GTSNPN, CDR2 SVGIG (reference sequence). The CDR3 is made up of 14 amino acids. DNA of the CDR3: TGTGCCTGGAGTGCAGACAGGTTTCGTGAAAAACTGTTTTTT. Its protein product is CAWSADRFREKLFF.

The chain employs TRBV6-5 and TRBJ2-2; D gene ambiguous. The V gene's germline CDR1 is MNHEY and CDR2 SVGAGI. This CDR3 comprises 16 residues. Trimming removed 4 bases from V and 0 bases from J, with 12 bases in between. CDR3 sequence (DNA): TGTGCCAGCAGTTCCGGACCCGTGGCGAACACCGGGGAGCTGTTTTTT. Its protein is CASSSGPVANTGELFF.

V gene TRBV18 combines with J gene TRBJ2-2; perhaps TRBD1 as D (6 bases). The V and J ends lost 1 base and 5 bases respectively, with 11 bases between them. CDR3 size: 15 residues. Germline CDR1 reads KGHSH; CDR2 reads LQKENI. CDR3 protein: CASSPLRTETGELFF. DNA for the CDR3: TGTGCCAGCTCACCACTACGGACAGAGACCGGGGAGCTGTTTTTT.

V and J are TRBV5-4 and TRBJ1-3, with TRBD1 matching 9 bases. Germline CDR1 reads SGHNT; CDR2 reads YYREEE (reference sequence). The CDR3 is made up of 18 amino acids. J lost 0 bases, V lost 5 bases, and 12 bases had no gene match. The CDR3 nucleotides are TGTGCCAGCAGTTCTAACAGGGGGCACCTCAGCTCTGGAAACACCATATATTTT. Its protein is CASSSNRGHLSSGNTIYF.

This chain's CDR3 is CASSLGVGAGNTIYF. The CDR3 region has the DNA TGTGCCAGCAGCTTAGGGGTCGGAGCCGGAAACACCATATATTTT. The genes are TRBV5-4 and TRBJ1-3; D possibly corresponds to TRBD1 (5 bases). Germline CDR1 reads SGHNT; CDR2 reads YYREEE (reference sequence). V lost 2 bases, J lost 4 bases, and 13 bases lay in between. This CDR3 is 15 amino acids long.

The CDR3 protein is CASSLMEQETQYF. Here the CDR3 DNA reads TGTGCCAGCAGCTTAATGGAGCAAGAGACCCAGTACTTC. The V gene is TRBV7-2, the J gene TRBJ2-5, with D uncertain. The CDR3 has 13 residues. Germline values: CDR1 SGHTA, CDR2 FQGNSA. The ends were cut back, 2 bases at V and 2 bases at J, with 6 bases in the middle.

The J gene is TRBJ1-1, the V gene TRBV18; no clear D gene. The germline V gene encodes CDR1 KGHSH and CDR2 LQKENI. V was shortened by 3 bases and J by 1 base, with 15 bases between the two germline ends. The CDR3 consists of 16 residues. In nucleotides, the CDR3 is TGTGCCAGCTCACCCGCGACGCAATTGGGGAACACTGAAGCTTTCTTT. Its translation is CASSPATQLGNTEAFF.

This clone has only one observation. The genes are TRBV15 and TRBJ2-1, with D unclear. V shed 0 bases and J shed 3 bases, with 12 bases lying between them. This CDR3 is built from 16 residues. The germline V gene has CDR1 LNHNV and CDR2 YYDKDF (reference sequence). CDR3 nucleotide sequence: TGTGCCACCAGCAGAGATCGTGCGGAGATCTACAATGAGCAGTTCTTC. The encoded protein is CATSRDRAEIYNEQFF.

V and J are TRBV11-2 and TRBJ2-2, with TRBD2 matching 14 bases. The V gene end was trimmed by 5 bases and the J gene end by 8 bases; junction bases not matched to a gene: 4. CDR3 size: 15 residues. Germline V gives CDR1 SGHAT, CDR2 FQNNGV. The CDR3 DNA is TGTGCCAGCAGCCGGGGGACTAGCGGGGGAGGGGAGCTGTTTTTT. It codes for CASSRGTSGGGELFF.

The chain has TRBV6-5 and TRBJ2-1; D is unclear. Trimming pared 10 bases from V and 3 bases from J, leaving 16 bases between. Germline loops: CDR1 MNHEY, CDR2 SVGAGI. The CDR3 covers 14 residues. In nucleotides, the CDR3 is TGTGCCACAATCATCGGATTCGGCTACAATGAGCAGTTCTTC. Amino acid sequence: CATIIGFGYNEQFF.

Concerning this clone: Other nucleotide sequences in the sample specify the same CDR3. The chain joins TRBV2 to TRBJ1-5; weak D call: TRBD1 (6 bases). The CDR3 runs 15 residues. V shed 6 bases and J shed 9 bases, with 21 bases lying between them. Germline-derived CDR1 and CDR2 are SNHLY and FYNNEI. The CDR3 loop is CASSAGGLGARPQHF. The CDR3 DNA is TGTGCCAGCAGCGCGGGGGGGTTGGGGGCGCGGCCCCAGCATTTT.

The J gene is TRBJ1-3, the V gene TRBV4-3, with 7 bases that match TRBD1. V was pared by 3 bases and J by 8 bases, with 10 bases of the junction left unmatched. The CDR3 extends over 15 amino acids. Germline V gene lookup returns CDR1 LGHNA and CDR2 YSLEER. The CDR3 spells CASSQTTGSRDTIYF. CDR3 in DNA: TGCGCCAGCAGCCAGACGACAGGGTCTAGGGACACCATATATTTT.

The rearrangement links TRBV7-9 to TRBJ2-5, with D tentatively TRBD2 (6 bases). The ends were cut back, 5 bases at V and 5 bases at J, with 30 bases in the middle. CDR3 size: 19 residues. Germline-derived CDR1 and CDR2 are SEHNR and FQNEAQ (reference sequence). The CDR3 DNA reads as TGTGCCAGCAGCCCTCGCCGATCAAAAACGGGACTCAGGGTGGAGACCCAGTACTTC. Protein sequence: CASSPRRSKTGLRVETQYF. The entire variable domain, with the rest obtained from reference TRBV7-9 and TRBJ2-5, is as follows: DTGVSQNPRHKITKRGQNVTFRCDPISEHNRLYWYRQTLGQGPEFLTYFQNEAQLEKSRLLSDRFSAERPKGSFSTLEIQRTEQGDSAMYLCASSPRRSKTGLRVETQYFGPGTRLLVL.

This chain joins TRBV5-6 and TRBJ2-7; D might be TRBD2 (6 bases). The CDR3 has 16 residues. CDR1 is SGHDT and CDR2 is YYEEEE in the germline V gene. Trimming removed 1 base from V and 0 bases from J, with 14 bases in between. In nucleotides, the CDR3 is TGTGCCAGCAGCTTGCAGGGAACCGGGAGCTCCTACGAGCAGTACTTC. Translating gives CASSLQGTGSSYEQYF.

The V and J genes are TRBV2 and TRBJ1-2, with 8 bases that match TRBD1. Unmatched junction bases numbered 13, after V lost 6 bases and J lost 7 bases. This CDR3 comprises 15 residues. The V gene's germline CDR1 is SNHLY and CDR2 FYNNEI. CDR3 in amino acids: CASSEGPNRGSGYTF. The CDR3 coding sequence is TGTGCCAGCAGCGAGGGTCCGAACAGGGGGTCTGGCTACACCTTC.

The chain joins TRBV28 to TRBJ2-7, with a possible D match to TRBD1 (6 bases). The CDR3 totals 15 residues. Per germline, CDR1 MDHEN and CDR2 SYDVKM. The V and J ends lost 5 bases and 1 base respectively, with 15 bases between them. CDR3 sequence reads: CASSPPGAGSYEQYF. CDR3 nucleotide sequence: TGTGCCAGCAGTCCACCAGGGGCAGGTTCCTACGAGCAGTACTTC.

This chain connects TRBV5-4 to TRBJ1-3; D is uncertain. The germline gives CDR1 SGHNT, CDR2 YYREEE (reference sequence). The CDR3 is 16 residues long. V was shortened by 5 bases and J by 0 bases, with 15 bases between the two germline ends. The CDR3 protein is CASRTGPQLSGNTIYF. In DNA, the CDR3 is TGTGCCAGCAGGACCGGACCCCAACTCTCTGGAAACACCATATATTTT.

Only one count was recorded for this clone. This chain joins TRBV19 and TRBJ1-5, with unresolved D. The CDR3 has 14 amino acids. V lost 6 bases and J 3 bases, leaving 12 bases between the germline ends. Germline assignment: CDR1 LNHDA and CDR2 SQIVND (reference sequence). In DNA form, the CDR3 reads TGTGCCAGTAGCCTACAGTCCCCCAATCAGCCCCAGCATTTT. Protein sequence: CASSLQSPNQPQHF.